These 2 T cell receptor beta chains were all obtained from the same sample, sequenced in a study of blood T cell repertoires in COVID-19. Assay: immunoSEQ multiplex PCR; the TCRdb copy retains only in-frame clones and omits some. The sample holds about 58,000 clones, approximately 91% seen once. The sample comprised peripheral blood. The receptors were gathered from a woman between 65 and 79 years old with active COVID-19.

DNA of the CDR3: TGTGCCAGCAGTTCCCACCTCAGCTATGGCTACACCTTC. Protein sequence: CASSSHLSYGYTF. V is TRBV28 and J is TRBJ1-2; no clear D. Trimming removed 4 bases at V and 4 bases at J, with 10 bases between. CDR1 and CDR2 (germline): MDHEN, SYDVKM. There are 13 residues in the CDR3.

The chain has TRBV28 and TRBJ1-1; 10 bases align to TRBD1. The CDR3 sequence is 15 residues long. Per germline, CDR1 MDHEN and CDR2 SYDVKM. V lost 3 bases and J lost 6; bases outside the gene matches: 7. The CDR3 loop reads CASSFRDRGLAEAFF. In DNA form, the CDR3 reads TGTGCCAGCAGTTTCCGGGACAGGGGTCTGGCTGAAGCTTTCTTT.